The 5 T cell receptor beta chains listed next were all sequenced from one sample in a study of CD8+ T cells in alopecia areata. After isolation, RNA underwent reverse transcription to generate cDNA as the sequencing template. Sequenced by immunoSEQ multiplex PCR; TCRdb stores in-frame clones only, minus some. In the table there are some 120,000 clones, 45% to 60% of which are singletons. The sample consisted of CD4+ T cells sorted from blood, taken at week 0. These receptors all stem from a human donor with alopecia areata.

The J gene is TRBJ2-7, the V gene TRBV10-3; 10 bases fit TRBD2. This CDR3 spans 14 amino acids. The germline V gene encodes CDR1 ENHRY and CDR2 SYGVKD. J lost 3 bases, V lost 8 bases, and 7 bases had no gene match. In DNA, the CDR3 is TGTGCCATCGGTGCTAGCGGGGGCCTCTACGAGCAGTACTTC. Its translation: CAIGASGGLYEQYF.

This chain links TRBV29-1 with TRBJ1-2; no reliable D call. Trimming removed 1 base at V and 3 bases at J, with 6 bases between. The CDR3 runs 12 residues. Germline V gene sequence: CDR1 SQVTM, CDR2 ANQGSEA. This chain's CDR3 is CSVEGADYGYTF. The CDR3 bases are TGCAGCGTTGAAGGGGCGGACTATGGCTACACCTTC.

This sequence joins TRBV9 and TRBJ2-7; 7 bases line up with TRBD2. The V segment lost 4 bases and the J segment 1 base; nucleotides outside the gene matches: 20. The CDR3 length is 19 residues. Germline V gene sequence: CDR1 SGDLS, CDR2 YYNGEE. This CDR3 is CASSPGSRGLPESSYEQYF. The CDR3 region has the DNA TGTGCCAGCAGCCCCGGTTCGCGGGGGTTACCGGAGTCTTCCTACGAGCAGTACTTC.

This clone has more than one count but fewer than ten. The chain employs TRBV18 and TRBJ1-1, with 8 positions matching TRBD1. From germline, CDR1 is KGHSH and CDR2 LQKENI. CDR3 size: 15 residues. J lost 3 bases, V lost 3 bases, and 6 bases had no gene match. CDR3: CASSPSNRGDTEAFF. The CDR3 DNA reads TGTGCCAGCTCACCTTCTAACAGGGGGGACACTGAAGCTTTCTTT.

This chain uses TRBV30 with TRBJ2-3; D possibly corresponds to TRBD2 (5 bases). From germline, CDR1 is GTSNPN and CDR2 SVGIG (reference sequence). The ends were cut back, 8 bases at V and 2 bases at J, with 14 bases in the middle. CDR3 size: 13 residues. DNA of the CDR3: TGTGCCAGAGATCGGGAAAACACAGATACGCAGTATTTT. Its protein is CARDRENTDTQYF.